This TCR beta chain derives from a study of technical replicates of blood from a few donors. The table came from immunoSEQ multiplex PCR; TCRdb's copy has only in-frame clones and leaves some out. The sample comprises about 62,000 clones, roughly 98% of which are singletons, and over 0.15% rests with the top ten. The CDR3 has 15 residues. Germline V gene lookup returns CDR1 SNHLY and CDR2 FYNNEI. J gave up 4 bases and V 7 bases, and 8 bases lay outside the gene matches. The J gene is TRBJ1-4, the V gene TRBV2; 8 bases match TRBD1. The clonotype was recovered from a human donor in good health. The material sequenced was T cells isolated from PBMCs. CDR3 DNA sequence: TGTGCCAGCACGGTAGGACAGGGCCATAATGAAAAACTGTTTTTT. It yields the protein CASTVGQGHNEKLFF.